The 25 T cell receptor beta chains listed next were all sequenced from one sample in a study of blood T cell repertoires in COVID-19. Generated by immunoSEQ multiplex PCR, the TCRdb table keeps only in-frame clones and is missing some. Here the sample spans 240,000 or so clones, more than 75% being singletons. Sequencing input: peripheral blood. The receptors were sampled from a woman aged 40 to 50 who had recovered from COVID-19.

The chain has TRBV6-4 and TRBJ2-3; TRBD2 matches at 14 bases. Germline V gives CDR1 MRHNA, CDR2 SNTAGT. The V and J ends lost 5 bases and 5 bases, in that order; junction bases with no gene match: 9. The CDR3 runs 17 residues. The DNA of the CDR3 is TGTGCCAGCAGTCCTTACCCGGGACTAGCGGGAGTAGATACGCAGTATTTT. It yields the protein CASSPYPGLAGVDTQYF.

For the CDR3, the DNA is TGTGCCTGGAGTGGAGGGGGTGCCGGGGAGCTGTTTTTT. Translated, it gives CAWSGGGAGELFF. The V gene is TRBV30, the J gene TRBJ2-2, with D maybe TRBD1 (6 bases). The CDR3 totals 13 residues. Trimming took 1 base from V and 6 from J, leaving 9 bases between them. CDR1 GTSNPN and CDR2 SVGIG come from the germline V gene (reference sequence).

On this clone itself: Other DNA sequences in this specimen translate into the identical CDR3. The chain links TRBV4-1 to TRBJ1-5; 7 nucleotides align to TRBD1. The length of the CDR3 is 14 residues. The germline V gene has CDR1 MGHRA and CDR2 YSYEKL. V trimming: 4 bases; J trimming: 6 bases; junction bases outside the gene matches: 6. The chain's CDR3 is CASSPGTGVQPQHF. The DNA for the CDR3 is TGCGCCAGCAGCCCTGGTACAGGGGTTCAGCCCCAGCATTTT.

For the CDR3, the DNA is TGTGCCAGCAGCGCGGACAGTTCAGGGACCGGGGAGCTGTTTTTT. As protein: CASSADSSGTGELFF. The chain joins TRBV9 to TRBJ2-2, with D possibly being TRBD1 (6 bases). CDR1 and CDR2 (germline): SGDLS, YYNGEE. V was pared by 3 bases and J by 5 bases, with 14 bases between. The CDR3 loop spans 15 amino acids.

Remarks on this clone: Other DNA sequences from this sample encode an identical CDR3 as well. V usage is TRBV18 and J usage is TRBJ1-1; D gene uncertain. V was shortened by 2 bases and J by 2 bases, with 12 bases between the two germline ends. CDR1 and CDR2 from the germline V gene are KGHSH and LQKENI. This CDR3 spans 15 amino acids. The CDR3 coding sequence is TGTGCCAGCTCACCAGGTATGGCAGGAAACACTGAAGCTTTCTTT. Residues: CASSPGMAGNTEAFF.

The chain has TRBV10-3 and TRBJ1-2; 10 bases map to TRBD1. CDR1 is ENHRY and CDR2 is SYGVKD in the germline V gene. CDR3 length: 15 amino acids. With 6 bases clipped from V and 4 bases from J, the junction kept 8 bases outside the gene matches. CDR3 residues: CAISPPGQGGYGYTF. Written as DNA, the CDR3 is TGTGCCATCAGCCCCCCCGGACAGGGGGGCTATGGCTACACCTTC.

The chain is built from TRBV5-4 and TRBJ2-2; D may be TRBD1 (6 bases). The length of the CDR3 is 14 residues. The V gene's germline CDR1 is SGHNT and CDR2 YYREEE (reference sequence). The V gene lost 7 bases and the J gene lost 4 bases, with 14 bases spanning the gap. The CDR3 protein is CASEGDGATGELFF. Written as DNA, the CDR3 is TGTGCCAGCGAGGGGGACGGTGCCACCGGGGAGCTGTTTTTT.

About this clone itself: Within the sample, other DNA sequences also encode this same CDR3. The chain recombines TRBV5-6 with TRBJ2-1; the D gene is possibly TRBD2 (6 bases). This CDR3 contains 15 residues. Trimming removed 2 bases at V and 0 bases at J, with 9 bases between. From germline, CDR1 is SGHDT and CDR2 YYEEEE. CDR3 residues: CASSLRGSSYNEQFF. The CDR3 DNA follows: TGTGCCAGCAGCTTACGGGGGAGCTCCTACAATGAGCAGTTCTTC.

V and J are TRBV7-2 and TRBJ2-1; possible D gene TRBD1, 6 bases. Trimming removed 8 bases from V and 0 bases from J, with 11 bases in between. The CDR3 extends over 14 amino acids. The germline V gene has CDR1 SGHTA and CDR2 FQGNSA. CDR3 bases: TGTGCCAGCGGTCCGGACAGCTCCTACAATGAGCAGTTCTTC. Protein sequence: CASGPDSSYNEQFF.

J is TRBJ1-4 and V is TRBV5-5; D gene ambiguous. The V end lost 0 bases, the J end lost 2 bases, and 11 bases lay between the germline ends. Germline CDR1 SGHKS, CDR2 YYEKEE (reference sequence). This CDR3 has 16 residues. CDR3 sequence reads: CASSLVSLRTNEKLFF. For the CDR3, the DNA is TGTGCCAGCAGCTTGGTCTCCCTACGGACTAATGAAAAACTGTTTTTT.

The V call is TRBV6-5, the J call TRBJ2-7; possibly TRBD2 for D (6 bases). CDR1 and CDR2 from the germline V gene are MNHEY and SVGAGI. The CDR3 is 14 amino acids. The V end lost 5 bases, the J end lost 4 bases, and 15 bases lay between the germline ends. CDR3 protein: CASSHRDFGYEQYF. For the CDR3, the DNA is TGTGCCAGCAGTCACCGGGACTTCGGGTACGAGCAGTACTTC.

The rearrangement links TRBV5-1 to TRBJ2-1; D possibly corresponds to TRBD2 (6 bases). Trimming left V 5 bases short and J 5 bases short, with 11 bases between. Germline V gene sequence: CDR1 SGHRS, CDR2 YFSETQ. The CDR3 sequence is 13 residues long. DNA of the CDR3: TGCGCCAGCAGGCGGTGGGGGGACAATGAGCAGTTCTTC. Protein: CASRRWGDNEQFF.

This chain joins TRBV2 and TRBJ2-7, with 7 nucleotides matching TRBD1. V trimming: 6 bases; J trimming: 1 base; junction bases outside the gene matches: 9. The germline V gene encodes CDR1 SNHLY and CDR2 FYNNEI. The CDR3 covers 15 residues. The CDR3 region has the DNA TGTGCCAGCAGGCCCCAAGGGACAGCATCCTACGAGCAGTACTTC. This sequence encodes CASRPQGTASYEQYF.

The chain has TRBV9 and TRBJ2-3, with 10 bases aligning to TRBD2. Germline CDR1 reads SGDLS; CDR2 reads YYNGEE. The CDR3 has 16 residues. V dropped 4 bases and J dropped 2; count of bases not matched to a gene: 7. The CDR3 loop reads CASSLRTSGFTDTQYF. Written as DNA, the CDR3 is TGTGCCAGCAGCCTACGGACTAGCGGCTTCACAGATACGCAGTATTTT.

This clone was seen ten or more times. CDR3 region: CASSRRASGRGGEQFF. The CDR3 region has the DNA TGTGCCAGCAGCCGCCGGGCTAGCGGGAGGGGGGGTGAGCAGTTCTTC. The V and J genes are TRBV11-1 and TRBJ2-1; 12 nucleotides agree with TRBD2. CDR1 and CDR2 (germline): SGHAT, FQDESV (reference sequence). The CDR3 extends over 16 amino acids. The ends lost 5 bases at V and 9 bases at J; junction bases unmatched: 11. Supplemented by reference TRBV11-1 and TRBJ2-1, the full variable domain reads EAEVAQSPRYKITEKSQAVAFWCDPISGHATLYWYRQILGQGPELLVQFQDESVVDDSQLPKDRFSAERLKGVDSTLKIQPAELGDSAMYLCASSRRASGRGGEQFFGPGTRLTVL.

The chain recombines TRBV9 with TRBJ1-3; D gene ambiguous. CDR3 length: 15 amino acids. V was clipped by 4 bases and J by 4 bases, with 15 bases between them. The germline V gene has CDR1 SGDLS and CDR2 YYNGEE. As DNA, the CDR3 is TGTGCCAGCAGCCCCTCCGGGAGAAAAGGAAACACCATATATTTT. Residues: CASSPSGRKGNTIYF. Full variable domain (rest looked up from reference TRBV9 and TRBJ1-3): DSGVTQTPKHLITATGQRVTLRCSPRSGDLSVYWYQQSLDQGLQFLIQYYNGEERAKGNILERFSAQQFPDLHSELNLSSLELGDSALYFCASSPSGRKGNTIYFGEGSWLTVV.

The chain has TRBV4-1 and TRBJ2-7, with 8 bases aligning to TRBD2. Losses at the gene ends were 7 bases for V and 1 base for J; bases not matched to a gene: 6. The germline CDR1 and CDR2 sequences are MGHRA and YSYEKL. The CDR3 runs 14 residues. Here the CDR3 DNA reads TGCGCCAGCACCCCCCGGGAGGGATCCTACGAGCAGTACTTC. Encoded protein: CASTPREGSYEQYF.

The chain links TRBV6-5 to TRBJ2-7, with 9 bases lining up with TRBD2. The germline V gene has CDR1 MNHEY and CDR2 SVGAGI. There are 15 residues in the CDR3. V dropped 6 bases and J dropped 4; count of bases not matched to a gene: 10. The chain's CDR3 is CASSPGGAGGYEQYV. In DNA, the CDR3 is TGTGCCAGCAGCCCCGGTGGGGCGGGAGGGTACGAGCAGTACGTC.

V gene TRBV2 combines with J gene TRBJ2-1; D is unclear. Trimming pared 1 base from V and 0 bases from J, leaving 7 bases between. The CDR3 has 15 residues. CDR1 and CDR2 (germline): SNHLY, FYNNEI. This CDR3 reads CASSEGRFSYNEQFF. The DNA of the CDR3 is TGTGCCAGCAGTGAAGGTCGGTTCTCCTACAATGAGCAGTTCTTC.

The rearrangement links TRBV10-3 to TRBJ2-7; D is unclear. V gave up 7 bases and J gave up 1 base, with 8 bases separating them. CDR3 length: 12 residues. Germline V gives CDR1 ENHRY, CDR2 SYGVKD. The CDR3 DNA reads as TGTGCCATCATGGCACAGTCCTACGAGCAGTACTTC. Translated, it gives CAIMAQSYEQYF.

The genes are TRBV5-1 and TRBJ2-1; 9 positions match TRBD2. Germline CDR1 is SGHRS and CDR2 is YFSETQ. V was clipped by 6 bases and J by 7 bases; unmatched bases: 14. The CDR3 is 16 residues long. This chain's CDR3 is CASTGAGTSGRNEQFF. The CDR3 DNA reads as TGCGCCAGCACCGGCGCGGGGACCAGCGGGAGGAATGAGCAGTTCTTC.

V gene TRBV11-3 combines with J gene TRBJ1-3; D is perhaps TRBD1 (6 bases). Germline-derived CDR1 and CDR2 are SGHNT and YENEEA. V dropped 3 bases and J dropped 2 bases, with 14 bases sitting between them. The CDR3 sequence is 16 residues long. The CDR3 region is CASSLAPKGAGNTIYF. The CDR3 DNA reads as TGTGCCAGCAGCTTGGCCCCGAAGGGGGCTGGAAACACCATATATTTT.

The chain uses TRBV2 and TRBJ2-1; TRBD2 matches at 10 bases. The germline V gene has CDR1 SNHLY and CDR2 FYNNEI. The CDR3 is 17 amino acids. Trimming took 6 bases from V and 3 from J; bases not matched to a gene: 11. CDR3 DNA sequence: TGTGCCAGCAGGTATTCCCCGCTAGCGGGAGTCTACAATGAGCAGTTCTTC. Amino acid sequence: CASRYSPLAGVYNEQFF.

This chain connects TRBV4-3 to TRBJ2-1; TRBD2 agrees at 10 bases. V gave up 8 bases and J gave up 6 bases; unmatched junction bases: 7. CDR3 length equals 14 residues. CDR1 is LGHNA, CDR2 YSLEER, per germline. The CDR3 nucleotides are TGCGCCAGCCGGCTAGCGGGAGTGGCCAATGAGCAGTTCTTC. Amino acids: CASRLAGVANEQFF.

V gene TRBV5-4 combines with J gene TRBJ1-3; D remains ambiguous. Trimming stripped 4 bases from V and 8 bases from J, with 16 bases between. This CDR3 is 14 amino acids long. The V gene's germline CDR1 is SGHNT and CDR2 YYREEE (reference sequence). The CDR3 DNA reads as TGTGCCAGCAGCCAGAATCCACTGCGGGACACCATATATTTT. Protein sequence: CASSQNPLRDTIYF.